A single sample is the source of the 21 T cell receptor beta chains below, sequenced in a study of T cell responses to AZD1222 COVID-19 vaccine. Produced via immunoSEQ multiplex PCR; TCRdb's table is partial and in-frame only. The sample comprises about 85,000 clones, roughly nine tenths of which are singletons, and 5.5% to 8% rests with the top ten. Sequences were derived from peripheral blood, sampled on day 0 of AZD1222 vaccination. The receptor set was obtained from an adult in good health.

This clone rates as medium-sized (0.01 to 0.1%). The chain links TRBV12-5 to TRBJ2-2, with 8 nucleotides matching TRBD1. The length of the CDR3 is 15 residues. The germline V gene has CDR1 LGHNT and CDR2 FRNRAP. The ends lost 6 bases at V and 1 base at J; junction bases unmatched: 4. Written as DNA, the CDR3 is TGTGCTAGTGGCTTAGGACAGGGGAACACCGGGGAGCTGTTTTTT. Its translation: CASGLGQGNTGELFF. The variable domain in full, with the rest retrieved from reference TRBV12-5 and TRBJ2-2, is DARVTQTPRHKVTEMGQEVTMRCQPILGHNTVFWYRQTMMQGLELLAYFRNRAPLDDSGMPKDRFSAEMPDATLATLKIQPSEPRDSAVYFCASGLGQGNTGELFFGEGSRLTVL.

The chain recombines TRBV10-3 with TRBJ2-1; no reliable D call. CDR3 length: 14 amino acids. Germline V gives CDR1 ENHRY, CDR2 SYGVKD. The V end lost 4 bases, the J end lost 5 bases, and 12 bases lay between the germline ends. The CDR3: CAISAGQPNNEQFF. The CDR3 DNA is TGTGCCATCAGTGCGGGCCAGCCGAACAATGAGCAGTTCTTC.

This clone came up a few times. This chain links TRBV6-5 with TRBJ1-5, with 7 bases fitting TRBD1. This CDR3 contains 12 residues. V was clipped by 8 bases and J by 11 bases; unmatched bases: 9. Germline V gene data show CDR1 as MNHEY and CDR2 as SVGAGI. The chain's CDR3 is CASYDRVGSQHF. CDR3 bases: TGTGCCAGCTACGACAGGGTAGGGTCCCAGCATTTT.

The CDR3 nucleotides read TGTGCCAGCAGTTACAGGGTGAACACCGGGGAGCTGTTTTTT. It codes for CASSYRVNTGELFF. The rearrangement links TRBV6-2 or TRBV6-3 to TRBJ2-2; D unclear. Germline V gives CDR1 MNHEY, CDR2 SVGEGT. The CDR3 runs 14 residues. Trimming removed 2 bases at V and 1 base at J, with 5 bases between.

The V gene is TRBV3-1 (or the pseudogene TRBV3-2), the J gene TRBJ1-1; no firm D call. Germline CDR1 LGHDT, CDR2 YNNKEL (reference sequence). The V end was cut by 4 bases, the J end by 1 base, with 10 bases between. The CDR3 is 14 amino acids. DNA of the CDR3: TGTGCCAGCAGCCGTTTATCGGGGAACACTGAAGCTTTCTTT. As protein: CASSRLSGNTEAFF.

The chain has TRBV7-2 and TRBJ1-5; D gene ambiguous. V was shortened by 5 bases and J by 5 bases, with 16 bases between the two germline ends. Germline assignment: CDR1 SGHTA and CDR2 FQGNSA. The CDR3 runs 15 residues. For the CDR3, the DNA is TGTGCCAGCAGCCCCCGGGCAGGAAGTTATCAGCCCCAGCATTTT. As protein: CASSPRAGSYQPQHF.

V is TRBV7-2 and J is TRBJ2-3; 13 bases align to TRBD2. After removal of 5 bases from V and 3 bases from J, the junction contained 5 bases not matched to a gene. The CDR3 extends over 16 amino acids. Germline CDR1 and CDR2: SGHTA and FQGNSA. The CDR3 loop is CASSPTSGGATDTQYF. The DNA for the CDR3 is TGTGCCAGCAGCCCCACTAGCGGGGGGGCAACAGATACGCAGTATTTT.

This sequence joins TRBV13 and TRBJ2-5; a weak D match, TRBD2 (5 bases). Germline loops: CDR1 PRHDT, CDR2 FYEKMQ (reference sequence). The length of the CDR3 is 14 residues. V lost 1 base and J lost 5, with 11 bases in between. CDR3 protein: CASSLARERETQYF. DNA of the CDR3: TGTGCCAGCAGCTTAGCTAGGGAGAGGGAGACCCAGTACTTC.

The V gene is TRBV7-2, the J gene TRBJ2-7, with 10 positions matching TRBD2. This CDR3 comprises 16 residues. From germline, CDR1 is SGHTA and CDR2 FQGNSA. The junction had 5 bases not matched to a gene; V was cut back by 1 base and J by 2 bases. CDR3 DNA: TGTGCCAGCAGCTTAGAAAGCGGGAGGGGGCCCTACGAGCAGTACTTC. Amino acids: CASSLESGRGPYEQYF.

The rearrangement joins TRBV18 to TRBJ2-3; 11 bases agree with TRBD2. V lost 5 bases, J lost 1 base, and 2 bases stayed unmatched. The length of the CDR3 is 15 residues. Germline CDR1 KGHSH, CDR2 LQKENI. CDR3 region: CASSALAGGTDTQYF. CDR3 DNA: TGTGCCAGCTCAGCACTAGCGGGGGGCACAGATACGCAGTATTTT.

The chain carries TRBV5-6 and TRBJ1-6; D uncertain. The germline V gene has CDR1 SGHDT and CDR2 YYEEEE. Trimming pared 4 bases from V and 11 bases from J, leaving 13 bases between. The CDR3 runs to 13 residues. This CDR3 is CASSPTQLPPLHF. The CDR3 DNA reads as TGTGCCAGCAGCCCCACCCAATTGCCACCCCTCCACTTT.

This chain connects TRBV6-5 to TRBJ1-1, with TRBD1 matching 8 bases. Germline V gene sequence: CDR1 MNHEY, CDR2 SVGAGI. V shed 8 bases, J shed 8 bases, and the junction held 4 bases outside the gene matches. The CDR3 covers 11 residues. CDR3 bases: TGTGCCAGCTGGACAGGGCCCGAAGCTTTCTTT. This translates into CASWTGPEAFF.

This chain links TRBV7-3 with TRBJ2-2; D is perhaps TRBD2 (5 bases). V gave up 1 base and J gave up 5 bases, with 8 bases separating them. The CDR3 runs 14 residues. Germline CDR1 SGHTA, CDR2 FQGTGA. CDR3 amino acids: CASSLNRGTGELFF. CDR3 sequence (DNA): TGTGCCAGCAGCTTAAACCGGGGAACCGGGGAGCTGTTTTTT. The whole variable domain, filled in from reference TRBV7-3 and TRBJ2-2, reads GAGVSQTPSNKVTEKGKYVELRCDPISGHTALYWYRQSLGQGPEFLIYFQGTGAADDSGLPNDRFFAVRPEGSVSTLKIQRTERGDSAVYLCASSLNRGTGELFFGEGSRLTVL.

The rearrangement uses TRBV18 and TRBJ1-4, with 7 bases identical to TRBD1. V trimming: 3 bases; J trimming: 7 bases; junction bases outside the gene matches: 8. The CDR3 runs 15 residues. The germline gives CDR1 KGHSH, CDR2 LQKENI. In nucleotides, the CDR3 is TGTGCCAGCTCACCCGACAGGGCGGATAGTGAAAAACTGTTTTTT. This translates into CASSPDRADSEKLFF.

Here the CDR3 reads CASSLAVDRGTDTQYF. The DNA of the CDR3 is TGTGCCAGCAGCTTAGCAGTAGATAGGGGCACAGATACGCAGTATTTT. V gene TRBV7-8 combines with J gene TRBJ2-3; D is undetermined. V was pared by 0 bases and J by 1 base, with 11 bases between. The CDR3 is 16 amino acids. CDR1 is SGHVS, CDR2 FQNEAQ, per germline.

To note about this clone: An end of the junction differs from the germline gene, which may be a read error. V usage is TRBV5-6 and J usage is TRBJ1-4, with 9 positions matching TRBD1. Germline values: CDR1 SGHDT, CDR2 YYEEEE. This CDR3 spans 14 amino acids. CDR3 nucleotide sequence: TGTGCCAGCAGGTTGGGACAGGGTAACGAAAAACTGTTTTTT. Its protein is CASRLGQGNEKLFF.

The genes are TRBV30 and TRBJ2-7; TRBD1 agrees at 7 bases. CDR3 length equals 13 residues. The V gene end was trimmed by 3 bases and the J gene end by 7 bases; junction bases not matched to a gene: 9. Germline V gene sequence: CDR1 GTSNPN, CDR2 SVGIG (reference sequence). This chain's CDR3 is CAWRFGRGLEQYF. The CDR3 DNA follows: TGTGCCTGGAGGTTCGGCAGGGGGTTGGAGCAGTACTTC.

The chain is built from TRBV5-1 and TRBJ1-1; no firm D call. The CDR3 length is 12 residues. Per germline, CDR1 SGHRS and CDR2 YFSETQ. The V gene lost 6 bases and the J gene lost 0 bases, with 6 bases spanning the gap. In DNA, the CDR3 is TGCGCCAGCAACGCCTTGAACACTGAAGCTTTCTTT. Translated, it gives CASNALNTEAFF.

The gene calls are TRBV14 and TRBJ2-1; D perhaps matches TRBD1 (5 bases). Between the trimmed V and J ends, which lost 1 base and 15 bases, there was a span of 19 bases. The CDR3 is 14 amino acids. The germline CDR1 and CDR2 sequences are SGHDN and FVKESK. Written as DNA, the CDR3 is TGTGCCAGCAGCCAAGCGAGGCAGGGAAGTGTTCGGTTCTTC. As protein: CASSQARQGSVRFF.

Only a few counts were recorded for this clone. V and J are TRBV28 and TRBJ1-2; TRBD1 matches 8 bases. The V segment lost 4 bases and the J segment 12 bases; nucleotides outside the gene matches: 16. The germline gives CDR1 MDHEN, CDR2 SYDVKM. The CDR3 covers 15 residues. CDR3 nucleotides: TGTGCCAGCAGTTACCGGACAGGGCTCCAAGGGTTACACACCTTC. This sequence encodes CASSYRTGLQGLHTF.

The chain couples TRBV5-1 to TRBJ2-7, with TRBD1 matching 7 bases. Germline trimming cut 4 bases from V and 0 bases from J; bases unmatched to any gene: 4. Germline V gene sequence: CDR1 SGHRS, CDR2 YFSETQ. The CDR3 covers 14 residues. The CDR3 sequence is CASSGTASSYEQYF. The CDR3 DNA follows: TGCGCCAGCAGCGGGACAGCTAGCTCCTACGAGCAGTACTTC.